This is a list of T cell receptor beta chains from one sample in a study of chemoradiotherapy in HPV16-positive cancers. The method was immunoSEQ multiplex PCR; TCRdb's version includes in-frame clones alone and lacks a portion of them. The repertoire consists of about 3,700 clones, with about 91% occurring once and the leading ten covering around 4.1%. The sample consisted of tumor tissue, taken from a patient who underwent chemoradiotherapy. Receptor source: a human donor with HPV-associated anogenital cancer. CDR3s include the opening cysteine and the closing phenylalanine or tryptophan. The order of the fields is D gene, V gene, clone size, J gene, CDR3 length, CDR3 DNA, CDR3 protein. A D gene is named only where the DNA matches it firmly. Some rows mark clone size as missing; the rest say once, few, many or name a class of expanded clone.

>-|TRBV7-2|-|TRBJ1-4|17
TGTGCCAGCAGCTTAGTAGGTGCGGGGGCCCGTAATGAAAAACTGTTTTTT
CASSLVGAGARNEKLFF
>-|TRBV29-1|-|TRBJ2-1|11
TGCAGCGAGAGGGCCTACAATGAGCAGTTCTTC
CSERAYNEQFF
>-|TRBV7-6|-|TRBJ2-1|15
TGTGCCAGCAGCTTGCAGGCGCTCTCCTACAATGAGCAGTTCTTC
CASSLQALSYNEQFF
>-|TRBV6-1|-|TRBJ2-7|14
TGTGCCAGCAGGGCGTTCCAGGACTCCTACGAGCAGTACTTC
CASRAFQDSYEQYF
>-|TRBV4-1|-|TRBJ1-2|13
TGCGCCAGCAGCCAAGAGGGGTTGTATGGCTACACCTTC
CASSQEGLYGYTF
>-|TRBV7-3|-|TRBJ2-5|13
TGTGCCAGCAGCTTACGGCGGGATGAGACCCAGTACTTC
CASSLRRDETQYF
>TRBD1|TRBV28|-|TRBJ2-2|18
TGTGCCAGCAGTTTAAGAAAGAGGGACAGGGGATATACCGGGGAGCTGTTTTTT
CASSLRKRDRGYTGELFF
>-|TRBV11-2|-|TRBJ1-3|16
TGTGCCAGCAGCACCCGGACCGACAGCTCTGGAAACACCATATATTTT
CASSTRTDSSGNTIYF
>TRBD1|TRBV5-4|-|TRBJ1-1|15
TGTGCCAGCAGCTGGTCAGGGGGCGAGGACACTGAAGCTTTCTTT
CASSWSGGEDTEAFF
>-|TRBV5-1|-|TRBJ1-2|15
TGCGCCAGCAGCTTGGGGACAAGGACCTCTATTGGCTACACCTTC
CASSLGTRTSIGYTF
>TRBD2|TRBV7-2|-|TRBJ2-3|15
TGTGCCAGCAGCTTCGGGGGGGCCTCTGGTGATACGCAGTATTTT
CASSFGGASGDTQYF
>TRBD2|TRBV7-9|-|TRBJ2-3|16
TGTGCCAGCAGCTTACCCGGACTAGCGAGAACAGATACGCAGTATTTT
CASSLPGLARTDTQYF
>TRBD1|TRBV28|-|TRBJ2-1|15
TGTGCCAGCAGTTCTACAGGGGGCGAGGCGAATGAGCAGTTCTTC
CASSSTGGEANEQFF
>TRBD1|TRBV2|-|TRBJ1-1|12
TGTGGGGGGAGAGGGGGCGGCACTGAAGCTTTCTTT
CGGRGGGTEAFF
>-|TRBV27|once|TRBJ1-1|12
TGTGCCAGCGGCACAGGGAACACTGAAGCTTTCTTT
CASGTGNTEAFF
>-|TRBV14|-|TRBJ1-2|13
TGTGCCAGCAGCCCAACAGGGATCCATGGCTACACCTTC
CASSPTGIHGYTF
>TRBD1|TRBV5-4|-|TRBJ1-1|15
TGTGCCAGCAGCTTACCCGGGACAGGGAACACTGAAGCTTTCTTT
CASSLPGTGNTEAFF
>-|TRBV19|-|TRBJ1-2|12
TGTGCCAGTAGTAGGAGGCCGGAGGCCTACACCTTC
CASSRRPEAYTF
>-|TRBV21-1|once|TRBJ2-4|12
TGTGCCAGCAGCAATACAGGTGACATTCAGTACTTC
CASSNTGDIQYF
>TRBD2|TRBV7-2|-|TRBJ2-1|12
TGTGCCAGCAGCAACACCGGACTAGCATGGTTCTTC
CASSNTGLAWFF
>TRBD1|TRBV5-1|-|TRBJ1-1|12
TGCGCCAGCAGCTTCCCAGGACAGGATGCTTTCTTT
CASSFPGQDAFF
>-|TRBV28|-|TRBJ2-5|12
TGTGCCAGCAGTTCATTTAGAGAGACCCAGTACTTC
CASSSFRETQYF
>-|TRBV18|-|TRBJ2-5|16
TGTGCCAGCTCACCACACCCCCCAGGGCGACAAGAGACCCAGTACTTC
CASSPHPPGRQETQYF
>TRBD1|TRBV7-2|once|TRBJ1-2|15
TGTGCCAGCAGCTCCCCGACAGGGGGCAACTATGGCTACACCTTC
CASSSPTGGNYGYTF
>-|TRBV19|-|TRBJ2-2|14
TGTGCCAGTAGTACGGATGTCCTAATCGGGGAGCTGTTTTTT
CASSTDVLIGELFF